This passage covers 26 T cell receptor beta chains from one sample sequenced in a study of cytomegalovirus exposure and HLA in healthy donors. Use of 60 Vbeta and 13 Jbeta primers characterized the PCR. Assay used: immunoSEQ multiplex PCR; TCRdb lists only in-frame clones, some missing. The sample shows around 160,000 clones, around 80% of them seen only once. The sequenced material came from PBMCs. The origin of the receptors is a human donor in good health.

This sequence joins TRBV6-6 and TRBJ1-2; D is perhaps TRBD1 (5 bases). From germline, CDR1 is MNHNY and CDR2 SVGAGI (reference sequence). This CDR3 region has 14 residues. The germline V and J ends were trimmed by 2 bases and 7 bases, with 14 bases remaining between them. CDR3 nucleotide sequence: TGTGCCAGCAGTTACGGGAATAGGGACTCTGGCTACACCTTC. The encoded protein is CASSYGNRDSGYTF.

The chain has TRBV4-3 and TRBJ1-2; D is ambiguous. This CDR3 has 18 residues. CDR1 LGHNA and CDR2 YSLEER come from the germline V gene. The ends were cut back, 0 bases at V and 4 bases at J, with 21 bases in the middle. Here the CDR3 DNA reads TGCGCCAGCAGCCAAGATCGTTTGGTTTACGAACTCGTCTATGGCTACACCTTC. This translates into CASSQDRLVYELVYGYTF.

The chain links TRBV19 to TRBJ2-2, with 7 bases aligning to TRBD2. The germline V gene encodes CDR1 LNHDA and CDR2 SQIVND (reference sequence). V was clipped by 9 bases and J by 5 bases; unmatched bases: 12. This CDR3 is built from 15 residues. The CDR3 nucleotides are TGTGCCAGCAAGGGACTACACGCCGAAACCGGGGAGCTGTTTTTT. As protein: CASKGLHAETGELFF. Looking up the rest from reference TRBV19 and TRBJ2-2 gives the full variable domain: DGGITQSPKYLFRKEGQNVTLSCEQNLNHDAMYWYRQDPGQGLRLIYYSQIVNDFQKGDIAEGYSVSREKKESFPLTVTSAQKNPTAFYLCASKGLHAETGELFFGEGSRLTVL.

CDR3 loop: CASIDPDRIYTDTQYF. CDR3 nucleotides: TGTGCCAGCATAGATCCCGACAGAATTTACACAGATACGCAGTATTTT. The chain is built from TRBV2 and TRBJ2-3; D is possibly TRBD1 (5 bases). V was cut by 7 bases and J by 2 bases, with 19 bases left in between. The germline CDR1 and CDR2 sequences are SNHLY and FYNNEI. There are 16 residues in the CDR3.

J is TRBJ2-1 and V is TRBV9; tentatively, D is TRBD2 (6 bases). The CDR3 has 15 amino acids. The germline CDR1 and CDR2 sequences are SGDLS and YYNGEE. Deletions cut 3 bases from V and 1 base from J, with 11 bases between. CDR3: CASSATSTSYNEQFF. The CDR3 region has the DNA TGTGCCAGCAGCGCGACTAGTACGTCCTACAATGAGCAGTTCTTC.

The V call is TRBV10-1, the J call TRBJ1-5; 9 bases fit TRBD1. V lost 0 bases, J lost 0 bases, and 3 bases stayed unmatched. Germline V gives CDR1 WNHNN, CDR2 SYGVQD (reference sequence). The CDR3 contains 17 residues. The CDR3 nucleotides are TGCGCCAGCAGTGAGTCCCGGGACAGGGCTAGCAATCAGCCCCAGCATTTT. Translated: CASSESRDRASNQPQHF.

The rearrangement links TRBV10-1 to TRBJ1-1; 8 positions agree with TRBD1. This CDR3 has 15 residues. Trimming at V came to 3 bases and at J to 4 bases, leaving 7 bases not matched to a gene. Germline loops: CDR1 WNHNN, CDR2 SYGVQD (reference sequence). This CDR3 is CASSDSGQGLTEAFF. CDR3 sequence (DNA): TGCGCCAGCAGTGACTCCGGACAGGGACTCACTGAAGCTTTCTTT.

This chain joins TRBV9 and TRBJ1-4; possibly TRBD1 for D (6 bases). Between the trimmed V and J ends, which lost 3 bases and 0 bases, there was a span of 12 bases. The germline V gene encodes CDR1 SGDLS and CDR2 YYNGEE. The CDR3 is 16 residues long. The CDR3 reads CASSGGQYATNEKLFF. The CDR3, as DNA: TGTGCCAGCAGCGGCGGACAGTATGCAACTAATGAAAAACTGTTTTTT.

This chain uses TRBV12-5 with TRBJ2-5, with 8 bases that match TRBD1. Germline lookup yields CDR1 LGHNT and CDR2 FRNRAP. CDR3 length: 16 residues. Losses at the gene ends were 3 bases for V and 4 bases for J; bases not matched to a gene: 10. CDR3 amino acids: CASGFTPPTGGETQYF. The CDR3 DNA is TGTGCTAGTGGTTTCACCCCCCCTACAGGGGGAGAGACCCAGTACTTC.

The genes are TRBV27 and TRBJ2-1; tentatively, D is TRBD1 (5 bases). The V gene's germline CDR1 is MNHEY and CDR2 SMNVEV (reference sequence). V shed 5 bases and J shed 0 bases, with 14 bases lying between them. The CDR3 is 16 residues long. The CDR3 bases are TGTGCCAGCAGTATAGACAGAAACAGCTCCTACAATGAGCAGTTCTTC. Its protein product is CASSIDRNSSYNEQFF.

This chain uses TRBV6-1 with TRBJ2-7; 7 bases are a match to TRBD2. Germline CDR1 MNHNS, CDR2 SASEGT. CDR3 length: 14 residues. V shed 2 bases, J shed 6 bases, and the junction held 7 bases outside the gene matches. In nucleotides, the CDR3 is TGTGCCAGCAGTGAACGCGGGGGTTCTTTCGAGCAGTACTTC. It yields the protein CASSERGGSFEQYF.

The rearrangement links TRBV11-2 to TRBJ1-1, with D hard to call. Germline CDR1 and CDR2: SGHAT and FQNNGV. V lost 2 bases and J 11 bases, leaving 12 bases between the germline ends. The CDR3 is 12 residues long. Written as DNA, the CDR3 is TGTGCCAGCAGCTTACCCCTCCCGAGGGCTTTCTTT. Protein: CASSLPLPRAFF.

This chain links TRBV9 with TRBJ2-3; 13 nucleotides agree with TRBD2. The CDR3 length is 16 residues. Trimming at V came to 3 bases and at J to 5 bases, leaving 6 bases not matched to a gene. The germline gives CDR1 SGDLS, CDR2 YYNGEE. The CDR3 bases are TGTGCCAGCAGCGCTACTAGCGGGGGGGTGGGAGATACGCAGTATTTT. The encoded protein is CASSATSGGVGDTQYF.

As DNA, the CDR3 is TGTGCCAGCAGTGAAAGTGGTGCAGGGGGCTATAATTCACCCCTCCACTTT. Protein: CASSESGAGGYNSPLHF. This chain links TRBV6-1 with TRBJ1-6, with 7 positions matching TRBD1. J lost 3 bases, V lost 2 bases, and 7 bases had no gene match. The length of the CDR3 is 17 residues. Germline loops: CDR1 MNHNS, CDR2 SASEGT.

Turning to this clone: Other DNA sequences in the same sample also yield this CDR3. This chain joins TRBV5-1 and TRBJ2-7, with 10 bases aligning to TRBD1. Trimming removed 0 bases from V and 2 bases from J; junction bases left unmatched: 2. There are 15 residues in the CDR3. Per the germline V gene, CDR1 is SGHRS and CDR2 is YFSETQ. The CDR3 loop reads CASSLGQGATYEQYF. The CDR3 DNA sequence: TGCGCCAGCAGCTTGGGACAGGGGGCAACCTACGAGCAGTACTTC. The variable domain in full, with the rest retrieved from reference TRBV5-1 and TRBJ2-7, is KAGVTQTPRYLIKTRGQQVTLSCSPISGHRSVSWYQQTPGQGLQFLFEYFSETQRNKGNFPGRFSGRQFSNSRSEMNVSTLELGDSALYLCASSLGQGATYEQYFGPGTRLTVT.

This rearrangement joins TRBV7-9 to TRBJ1-2, with 8 nucleotides matching TRBD1. The CDR3 has 13 residues. V lost 5 bases and J lost 6; bases outside the gene matches: 5. Germline CDR1 and CDR2: SEHNR and FQNEAQ (reference sequence). The CDR3 sequence: CASSRGTGDGYTF. For the CDR3, the DNA is TGTGCCAGCAGCCGGGGGACAGGTGATGGCTACACCTTC. The full variable domain, completed using reference TRBV7-9 and TRBJ1-2, is DTGVSQNPRHKITKRGQNVTFRCDPISEHNRLYWYRQTLGQGPEFLTYFQNEAQLEKSRLLSDRFSAERPKGSFSTLEIQRTEQGDSAMYLCASSRGTGDGYTFGSGTRLTVV.

The chain couples TRBV11-2 to TRBJ2-7, with 8 bases that match TRBD1. The CDR3 consists of 15 residues. The germline CDR1 and CDR2 sequences are SGHAT and FQNNGV. The J segment lost 2 bases and the V segment lost 2 bases, leaving 5 bases of the junction unmatched. CDR3 bases: TGTGCCAGCAGCTTATGGAGGACAGGGACCTACGAGCAGTACTTC. Translated, it gives CASSLWRTGTYEQYF. Using reference TRBV11-2 and TRBJ2-7 for the parts outside the CDR3, the full variable domain is EAGVAQSPRYKIIEKRQSVAFWCNPISGHATLYWYQQILGQGPKLLIQFQNNGVVDDSQLPKDRFSAERLKGVDSTLKIQPAKLEDSAVYLCASSLWRTGTYEQYFGPGTRLTVT.

The chain combines TRBV10-3 with TRBJ1-5; possibly TRBD1 for D (5 bases). There are 14 residues in the CDR3. Germline V lookup: CDR1 ENHRY, CDR2 SYGVKD. Trimming stripped 7 bases from V and 6 bases from J, with 16 bases between. CDR3 in amino acids: CAIMREGSGQPQHF. The CDR3 nucleotides read TGTGCCATCATGAGGGAGGGGTCAGGTCAGCCCCAGCATTTT.

The chain combines TRBV7-2 with TRBJ2-7; D perhaps matches TRBD2 (6 bases). Germline V gene data show CDR1 as SGHTA and CDR2 as FQGNSA. The CDR3 totals 13 residues. V lost 6 bases, J lost 6 bases, and 15 bases lay in between. This chain's CDR3 is CASRRGGAPEQYF. CDR3 in DNA: TGTGCCAGCAGAAGGGGCGGGGCGCCCGAGCAGTACTTC. Variable domain in full (rest from reference TRBV7-2 and TRBJ2-7): GAGVSQSPSNKVTEKGKDVELRCDPISGHTALYWYRQSLGQGLEFLIYFQGNSAPDKSGLPSDRFSAERTGGSVSTLTIQRTQQEDSAVYLCASRRGGAPEQYFGPGTRLTVT.

The chain links TRBV9 to TRBJ2-3; TRBD2 aligns across 8 bases. V shed 0 bases and J 6 bases; nucleotides not matched to a gene: 9. The CDR3 runs to 16 residues. Germline assignment: CDR1 SGDLS and CDR2 YYNGEE. The chain's CDR3 is CASSVEGRGASDTQYF. The CDR3 DNA is TGTGCCAGCAGCGTAGAGGGGCGGGGGGCGAGCGATACGCAGTATTTT.

The chain combines TRBV2 with TRBJ2-2, with D tentatively TRBD2 (6 bases). Per the germline V gene, CDR1 is SNHLY and CDR2 is FYNNEI. CDR3 size: 15 residues. Trimming took 7 bases from V and 1 from J, leaving 13 bases between them. This CDR3 is CASILGGGNTGELFF. CDR3 in DNA: TGTGCCAGCATCCTGGGGGGTGGGAACACCGGGGAGCTGTTTTTT.

This clone was picked up a small number of times. The chain joins TRBV4-3 to TRBJ2-3; 13 bases match TRBD2. CDR1 LGHNA and CDR2 YSLEER come from the germline V gene. J lost 0 bases, V lost 2 bases, and 11 bases had no gene match. This CDR3 region has 20 residues. The CDR3 region has the DNA TGCGCCAGCAGCCAAAAGGGAAGACTAGCGGGGGGATCTAGCACAGATACGCAGTATTTT. This translates into CASSQKGRLAGGSSTDTQYF.

The V gene is TRBV6-5, the J gene TRBJ2-7; no definite D call. The CDR3 contains 14 residues. V dropped 0 bases and J dropped 0 bases, with 6 bases sitting between them. Per the germline V gene, CDR1 is MNHEY and CDR2 is SVGAGI. CDR3 loop: CASSYSYNSYEQYF. DNA for the CDR3: TGTGCCAGCAGTTACTCTTACAACTCCTACGAGCAGTACTTC.

This chain uses TRBV2 with TRBJ2-3; 8 positions match TRBD2. V dropped 6 bases and J dropped 6; count of bases not matched to a gene: 8. From germline, CDR1 is SNHLY and CDR2 FYNNEI. This CDR3 contains 14 residues. Written as DNA, the CDR3 is TGTGCCAGCAGACGGGGGGGGGTTATGGATACGCAGTATTTT. Residues: CASRRGGVMDTQYF. The complete variable domain, with remaining parts taken from reference TRBV2 and TRBJ2-3, reads EPEVTQTPSHQVTQMGQEVILRCVPISNHLYFYWYRQILGQKVEFLVSFYNNEISEKSEIFDDQFSVERPDGSNFTLKIRSTKLEDSAMYFCASRRGGVMDTQYFGPGTRLTVL.

This clone turned up a few times. V gene TRBV5-1 combines with J gene TRBJ1-2; the D is unclear. From germline, CDR1 is SGHRS and CDR2 YFSETQ. V was clipped by 2 bases and J by 0 bases, with 11 bases between them. The CDR3 has 15 residues. The chain's CDR3 is CASSFSVAANYGYTF. DNA for the CDR3: TGCGCCAGCAGCTTTAGCGTCGCGGCTAACTATGGCTACACCTTC.

This clone was seen a few times. The chain has TRBV7-2 and TRBJ2-5; 10 bases are shared with TRBD1. The end of the DNA fits TRBJ2-7 better, so the J call may be wrong. The CDR3 extends over 15 amino acids. In germline, CDR1 is SGHTA, CDR2 FQGNSA. CDR3 nucleotides: TGTGCCAGCAGCTTAAATGGACAGGGGGTCTACGAGCAGTACTTC. This encodes CASSLNGQGVYEQYF.